This is a list of T cell receptor beta chains from one sample in a study of T cell repertoires in cytomegalovirus infection. What these receptors recognize is not known. TCRdb recomputed calls from the reads with MiXCR, one row per CDR3 protein. Of around 130,000 distinct CDR3 sequences in the sample, 20% to 30% were seen once. Sequencing input: PBMCs, sequenced either directly or after in vitro stimulation (not recorded which). All receptors come from a human donor in good health (CMV status not recorded). Some clones in this sample may be carry-over from other donors' samples. Both conserved end residues are trimmed from each CDR3. Expanded clones get a size class; other rows say once, few or many, or leave the size out.

abundance: many
v_gene: TRBV4-2
CDR3aa: ASSQETSGLTYEQY

abundance: .
v_gene: TRBV30
CDR3aa: AWSVTGTGYGYT

abundance: few
v_gene: TRBV3-1
CDR3aa: ASSPQGLVYEQY

abundance: few
v_gene: TRBV14
CDR3aa: ASSQDFAGESQETQY

abundance: .
v_gene: TRBV19
CDR3aa: ASSARVTYEQY

abundance: many
v_gene: TRBV7-6
CDR3aa: ASSQSVDTEAF

abundance: once
v_gene: TRBV27
CDR3aa: ASSRAALPISYEQY

abundance: .
v_gene: TRBV20-1
CDR3aa: SAEGRGQETQY

abundance: few
v_gene: TRBV7-2
CDR3aa: ASSLSQRSGNTIY

abundance: .
v_gene: TRBV27
CDR3aa: ASTSGYQETQY

abundance: .
v_gene: TRBV6-2/TRBV6-3
CDR3aa: ASSYGSESGRSYNEQF

abundance: .
v_gene: TRBV12-3/TRBV12-4
CDR3aa: ASSSFGQGGNEQF

abundance: .
v_gene: TRBV6-8
CDR3aa: ASSYSFRMNTEAF

abundance: .
v_gene: TRBV7-7
CDR3aa: ASSWRDRLYHFFANSPLH

abundance: .
v_gene: TRBV12-3/TRBV12-4
CDR3aa: ASSRLAPMNTGELF

abundance: many
v_gene: TRBV7-9
CDR3aa: ASSLWDDKYEKLF

abundance: few
v_gene: TRBV19
CDR3aa: ASSMVDNEQF

abundance: few
v_gene: TRBV12-3/TRBV12-4
CDR3aa: ASSLTRDPNTGELF

abundance: .
v_gene: TRBV6-1
CDR3aa: ASRTGQNTEAF